Detailed here is one T cell receptor (beta chain). Antigen unknown. The record originates from a study of T cell responses to AZD1222 COVID-19 vaccine. TCRdb keeps only in-frame clones here, not all; method: immunoSEQ multiplex PCR. The repertoire has under 140,000 clones, 92% of them found once; the top ten carry roughly 2.5%. General study results and limits: Seropositive at baseline were only six or seven AZD1222 recipients.

The germline V gene has CDR1 SGHTA and CDR2 FQGNSA. The V end lost 5 bases, the J end lost 0 bases, and 11 bases lay between the germline ends. The CDR3 covers 15 residues. Second doses were pooled across both intervals (about 4 or about 12 weeks). V is TRBV7-2 and J is TRBJ1-3, with D maybe TRBD1 (5 bases). This TCR was recovered from an adult who received the AZD1222 COVID-19 vaccine. Specimen: peripheral blood, collected 28 days after the second AZD1222 dose. Written as DNA, the CDR3 is TGTGCCAGCAGCCGGGGACCGAGCTCTGGAAACACCATATATTTT. Translating it yields CASSRGPSSGNTIYF.